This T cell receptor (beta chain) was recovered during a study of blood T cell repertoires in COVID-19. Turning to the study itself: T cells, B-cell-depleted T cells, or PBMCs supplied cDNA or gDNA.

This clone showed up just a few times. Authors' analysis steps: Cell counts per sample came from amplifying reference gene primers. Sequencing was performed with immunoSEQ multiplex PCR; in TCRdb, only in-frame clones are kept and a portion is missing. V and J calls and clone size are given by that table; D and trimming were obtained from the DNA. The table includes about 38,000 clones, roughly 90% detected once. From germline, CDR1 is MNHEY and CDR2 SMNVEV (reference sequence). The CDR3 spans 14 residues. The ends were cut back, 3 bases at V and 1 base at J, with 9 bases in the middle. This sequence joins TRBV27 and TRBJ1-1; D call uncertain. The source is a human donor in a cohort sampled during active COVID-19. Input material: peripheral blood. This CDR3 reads CASSFRLGNTEAFF. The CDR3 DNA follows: TGTGCCAGCAGTTTCCGCCTCGGGAACACTGAAGCTTTCTTT.